This T cell receptor beta chain was identified in a study of shared clonotypes between healthy human individuals. General study points: All-four-donor shared clonotypes had higher generation probabilities than non-shared clonotypes did. What limited the represented genetic and exposure-history diversity was the small number of donors.

The split of CD4+ cells yielded CD45RA+ naive and CD45RA-negative memory subsets. Libraries were prepared by immunoSEQ multiplex PCR; TCRdb keeps only in-frame clonotypes and omits some of them. The data contain 600,000 to 800,000 clones, just under 75% of them singletons. This clone was detected only once. Its antigen remains unidentified. The sample consisted of memory CD4+ T cells sorted from blood. Subset described: CD45RA-negative fraction. The clonotype comes from a woman aged 25 to 45 in good health.

CDR3 region: CASSSAFFGYTF. The CDR3 DNA reads TGTGCCAGCAGCTCTGCGTTCTTTGGCTACACCTTC. The chain recombines TRBV7-2 with TRBJ1-2, with no clear D. Looked up from germline, CDR1 is SGHTA and CDR2 is FQGNSA. CDR3 length equals 12 residues. V gave up 4 bases and J gave up 7 bases, with 10 bases separating them.